The clone carrying this T cell receptor (beta chain) was found a few times. Its specificity is unknown. Germline CDR1 DFQATT, CDR2 SNEGSKA (reference sequence). The CDR3 consists of 13 residues. V dropped 6 bases and J dropped 5; count of bases not matched to a gene: 5. The entry originates in a study of immune heterogeneity within non-small cell lung tumors. Study conclusions and caveats: Identical dominant CDR3 beta clonotypes recurred across a patient's tumor sites, together with site-unique high-frequency clones.

TCR beta CDR3 amplification used multiplex PCR with 32 V and 13 J primers. MiXCR, applied by TCRdb to the multiplex PCR reads, yields one record per CDR3 protein. The table records about 2,900 distinct CDR3 sequences, about 49% of them present only once. The authors used roughly 0.55 ug of bulk tumor genomic DNA per sample as template. Several biopsies per primary tumor, spaced far apart, were taken during surgery. With untreated, newly diagnosed non-small cell lung cancer, the patients went on to undergo curative surgery. This clonotype was sampled from a woman aged 60-75 years with non-small cell lung cancer. Specimen: lung tumor tissue. V is TRBV20-1 and J is TRBJ1-4; TRBD1 matches 8 bases. CDR3 in DNA: TGCAGTGCCACAGGGGGATGGAATGAAAAACTGTTTTTT. It yields the protein CSATGGWNEKLFF.